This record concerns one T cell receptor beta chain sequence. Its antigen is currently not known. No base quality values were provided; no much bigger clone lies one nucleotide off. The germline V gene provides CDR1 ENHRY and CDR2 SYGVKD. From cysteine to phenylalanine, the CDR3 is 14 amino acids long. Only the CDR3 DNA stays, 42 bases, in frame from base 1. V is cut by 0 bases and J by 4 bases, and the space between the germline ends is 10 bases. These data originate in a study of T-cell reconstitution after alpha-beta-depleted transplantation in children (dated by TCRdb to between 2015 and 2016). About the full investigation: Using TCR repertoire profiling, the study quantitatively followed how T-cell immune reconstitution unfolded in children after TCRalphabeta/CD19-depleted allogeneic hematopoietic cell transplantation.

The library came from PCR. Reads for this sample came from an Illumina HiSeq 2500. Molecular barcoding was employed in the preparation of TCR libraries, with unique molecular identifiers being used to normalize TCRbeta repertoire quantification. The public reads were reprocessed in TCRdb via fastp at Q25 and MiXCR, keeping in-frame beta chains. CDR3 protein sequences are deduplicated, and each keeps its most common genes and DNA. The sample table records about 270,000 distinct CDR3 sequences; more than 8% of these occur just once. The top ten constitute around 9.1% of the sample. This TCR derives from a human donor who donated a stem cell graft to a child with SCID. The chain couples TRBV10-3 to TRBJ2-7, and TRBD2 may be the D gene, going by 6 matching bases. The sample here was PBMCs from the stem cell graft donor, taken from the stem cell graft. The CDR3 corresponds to CAISESGSGYEQYF. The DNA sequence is TGTGCCATCAGTGAGTCGGGCAGCGGGTACGAGCAGTACTTC.